This T cell receptor beta chain emerged from a study of radiation and T cells in renal cell carcinoma. The study's findings and limits: Top tumor clonotypes rose in blood 2 weeks post-radiation, then contracted.

This CDR3 has 14 amino acids. Germline V gene sequence: CDR1 MNHEY, CDR2 SVGAGI. For this clone: Its target is unknown.

Time point in this sample: baseline pretreatment blood. Treatment given: 15 Gy SBRT to primary tumor, nephrectomy 4 weeks later. This renal cell carcinoma was of the clear cell type. Method: immunoSEQ multiplex PCR; TCRdb's copy keeps in-frame clones and lacks some. The repertoire holds 110,000 to 150,000 clones, with over 65% as singletons. The material sequenced was blood, taken from a patient whose treatment included radiotherapy and nephrectomy. This TCR was sampled from a woman between 50 and 59 years old with renal cell carcinoma. The V and J genes are TRBV6-5 and TRBJ2-5, with D perhaps given as TRBD1 or TRBD2 (5 bases each). The assigned J gene may be wrong: the sequence end matches TRBJ2-7 better. In DNA, the CDR3 is TGTGCCAGCAGTTACGCCGGGACGAGGCACGAGCAGTACTTC. This codes for CASSYAGTRHEQYF.